A single sample is the source of the 22 T cell receptor beta chains below, sequenced in a study of Ad26.COV2.S vaccination and SARS-CoV-2 variants. Method: immunoSEQ multiplex PCR; TCRdb's copy keeps in-frame clones and lacks some. The sample lists 350,000 to 450,000 clones; roughly 90% were seen once. Treatment meaning: roughly 18 received Ad26.COV2.S at low or high dose, single or two shots; several received placebo; per-sample allocation not given. Sampling occurred on day 63 after the first vaccine or placebo injection. The sequencing used peripheral blood, collected in a trial of Ad26.COV2.S vaccine versus placebo. These receptors originate from a person between 18 and 65 years old who received the Ad26.COV2.S COVID-19 vaccine or a placebo.

The rearrangement joins TRBV6-5 to TRBJ1-2, with D hard to call. The V end lost 4 bases, the J end lost 8 bases, and 11 bases lay between the germline ends. CDR3 size: 12 residues. The germline gives CDR1 MNHEY, CDR2 SVGAGI. CDR3 nucleotide sequence: TGTGCCAGCAGTTTTCTAGGGAGAGGCTACACCTTC. It yields the protein CASSFLGRGYTF.

The chain joins TRBV5-4 to TRBJ2-5; 8 bases map to TRBD2. Trimming removed 0 bases from V and 1 base from J; junction bases left unmatched: 5. The CDR3 has 16 residues. Germline loops: CDR1 SGHNT, CDR2 YYREEE (reference sequence). CDR3 amino acids: CASSLAPAGAQETQYF. DNA of the CDR3: TGTGCCAGCAGCTTGGCGCCAGCGGGGGCCCAAGAGACCCAGTACTTC.

The chain links TRBV7-9 to TRBJ2-1; D unresolved. This CDR3 region has 13 residues. Trimming shortened V by 5 bases and J by 7 bases, and 12 bases separated the two germline ends. Germline V lookup: CDR1 SEHNR, CDR2 FQNEAQ (reference sequence). The CDR3 loop reads CASSVDLENEQFF. The DNA for the CDR3 is TGTGCCAGCAGCGTTGACCTTGAGAATGAGCAGTTCTTC.

This clone was recorded only once. This rearrangement joins TRBV6-1 to TRBJ1-5, with D tentatively TRBD1 (6 bases). The ends were cut back, 4 bases at V and 6 bases at J, with 19 bases in the middle. This CDR3 is 16 amino acids long. CDR1 and CDR2 from the germline V gene are MNHNS and SASEGT. CDR3 residues: CASSAPTQGFGQPQHF. The DNA of the CDR3 is TGTGCCAGCAGTGCCCCTACCCAGGGGTTTGGTCAGCCCCAGCATTTT.

The CDR3 loop reads CASSLGAQPGGRDTQYF. The DNA for the CDR3 is TGTGCCAGCAGCTTAGGGGCCCAGCCGGGGGGCAGAGATACGCAGTATTTT. The V call is TRBV11-3, the J call TRBJ2-3; possibly TRBD2 for D (7 bases). The CDR3 length is 17 residues. The germline V and J ends were trimmed by 1 base and 5 bases, with 19 bases remaining between them. Germline V gives CDR1 SGHNT, CDR2 YENEEA.

The DNA of the CDR3 is TGTGCCAGCAGTTACAGGGGAACTAATGAAAAACTGTTTTTT. This gives the protein CASSYRGTNEKLFF. This sequence joins TRBV2 and TRBJ1-4; 7 nucleotides align to TRBD1. CDR1 SNHLY and CDR2 FYNNEI come from the germline V gene. The CDR3 runs to 14 residues. Trimming at V came to 5 bases and at J to 1 base, leaving 1 base not matched to a gene.

The rearrangement joins TRBV9 to TRBJ2-2; D is possibly TRBD2 (6 bases). This CDR3 has 16 residues. Germline CDR1 and CDR2: SGDLS and YYNGEE. With 4 bases removed from V and 0 bases from J, the gap between germline ends came to 13 bases. The CDR3: CASSPRRGSNTGELFF. In DNA, the CDR3 is TGTGCCAGCAGCCCCCGTCGGGGGTCGAACACCGGGGAGCTGTTTTTT.

This chain links TRBV7-6 with TRBJ2-1; D possibly corresponds to TRBD2 (5 bases). CDR3 length: 15 amino acids. The germline V and J ends were trimmed by 5 bases and 1 base, with 12 bases remaining between them. Looked up from germline, CDR1 is SGHVS and CDR2 is FNYEAQ. CDR3 bases: TGTGCCAGCAGCATCCGGGATAATTCCTACAATGAGCAGTTCTTC. Its translation is CASSIRDNSYNEQFF.

The rearrangement uses TRBV15 and TRBJ1-2; D uncertain. Deletions cut 0 bases from V and 7 bases from J, with 18 bases between. CDR1 LNHNV and CDR2 YYDKDF come from the germline V gene (reference sequence). The CDR3 loop spans 16 amino acids. CDR3 loop: CATSRDKGGSYLGYTF. The CDR3 DNA reads TGTGCCACCAGCAGAGACAAAGGCGGTTCGTATCTTGGCTACACCTTC.

This sequence joins TRBV20-1 and TRBJ2-7, with TRBD2 as a possible D gene (5 bases). This CDR3 spans 11 amino acids. With 4 bases removed from V and 6 bases from J, the gap between germline ends came to 10 bases. CDR1 is DFQATT, CDR2 SNEGSKA, per germline (reference sequence). CDR3: CSATSGVEQYF. CDR3 coding DNA: TGCAGTGCTACTTCCGGGGTCGAGCAGTACTTC.

The CDR3 loop is CASSHFGEQYF. The DNA of the CDR3 is TGTGCCAGCAGCCATTTTGGCGAGCAGTACTTC. The V call is TRBV3-1 (or the pseudogene TRBV3-2), the J call TRBJ2-7; D unclear. The CDR3 loop spans 11 amino acids. Trimming removed 3 bases at V and 6 bases at J, with 6 bases between. Germline lookup yields CDR1 LGHDT and CDR2 YNNKEL (reference sequence).

The rearrangement joins TRBV7-6 to TRBJ2-7; 8 positions match TRBD1. This CDR3 is built from 15 residues. The V gene's germline CDR1 is SGHVS and CDR2 FNYEAQ. Trimming took 2 bases from V and 5 from J; bases not matched to a gene: 8. In DNA form, the CDR3 reads TGTGCCAGCAGCTTATTCTTTGGACAGGGAAACGAGCAGTACTTC. It encodes CASSLFFGQGNEQYF.

The chain has TRBV7-9 and TRBJ2-3; D may be TRBD2 (6 bases). V gave up 5 bases and J gave up 5 bases, with 14 bases separating them. Germline-derived CDR1 and CDR2 are SEHNR and FQNEAQ (reference sequence). This CDR3 is 14 amino acids long. The CDR3 sequence is CASSLGVGGDTQYF. As DNA, the CDR3 is TGTGCCAGCAGCCTAGGGGTGGGAGGAGATACGCAGTATTTT.

The chain carries TRBV2 and TRBJ2-1; D is unclear. This CDR3 region has 13 residues. Trimming stripped 2 bases from V and 4 bases from J, with 6 bases between. Germline-derived CDR1 and CDR2 are SNHLY and FYNNEI. In DNA, the CDR3 is TGTGCCAGCAGTGAATTGGGATACAATGAGCAGTTCTTC. Translation: CASSELGYNEQFF. The complete variable domain, with remaining parts taken from reference TRBV2 and TRBJ2-1, reads EPEVTQTPSHQVTQMGQEVILRCVPISNHLYFYWYRQILGQKVEFLVSFYNNEISEKSEIFDDQFSVERPDGSNFTLKIRSTKLEDSAMYFCASSELGYNEQFFGPGTRLTVL.

CDR3 DNA: TGTGCCAGCAGTTTATATGGGGGTAAGGACACTGAAGCTTTCTTT. It yields the protein CASSLYGGKDTEAFF. The chain combines TRBV27 with TRBJ1-1, with D perhaps matching TRBD1 (5 bases). With 1 base removed from V and 3 bases from J, the gap between germline ends came to 12 bases. This CDR3 has 15 amino acids. The V gene's germline CDR1 is MNHEY and CDR2 SMNVEV (reference sequence).

The genes are TRBV27 and TRBJ2-2; D is unresolved. CDR1 is MNHEY and CDR2 is SMNVEV in the germline V gene (reference sequence). V lost 1 base to trimming and J lost 1 base, with 7 bases between them. The CDR3 contains 15 residues. CDR3 residues: CASSLLSLNTGELFF. CDR3 coding DNA: TGTGCCAGCAGTTTATTGTCCCTGAACACCGGGGAGCTGTTTTTT.

The chain carries TRBV21-1 and TRBJ2-7. TRBV21-1 is assigned pseudogene status. The CDR3 totals 16 residues. The CDR3 loop reads CASSKEVPAQAYEQYF. CDR3 sequence (DNA): TGTGCCAGCAGCAAAGAGGTTCCAGCCCAAGCCTACGAGCAGTACTTC.

This clone was recorded only once. The chain joins TRBV4-1 to TRBJ1-3; 8 nucleotides align to TRBD1. This CDR3 has 16 residues. Trimming at V came to 1 base and at J to 8 bases, leaving 10 bases not matched to a gene. Germline V gene lookup returns CDR1 MGHRA and CDR2 YSYEKL. The CDR3 sequence is CASSQADSGGLYTIYF. The CDR3 DNA reads as TGCGCCAGCAGCCAAGCGGACTCAGGGGGCCTGTACACCATATATTTT.

The chain recombines TRBV9 with TRBJ2-3; the match to TRBD2 covers 10 bases. Germline V lookup: CDR1 SGDLS, CDR2 YYNGEE. CDR3 length: 17 amino acids. The V gene end was trimmed by 4 bases and the J gene end by 5 bases; junction bases not matched to a gene: 13. CDR3 nucleotide sequence: TGTGCCAGCAGCCCCCGTGGCAGCGGGGGGGTGTTAGATACGCAGTATTTT. It translates to CASSPRGSGGVLDTQYF.

The V and J genes are TRBV19 and TRBJ1-3; D possibly corresponds to TRBD1 (5 bases). The V gene lost 3 bases and the J gene lost 1 base, with 13 bases spanning the gap. This CDR3 has 16 amino acids. Germline CDR1 and CDR2: LNHDA and SQIVND (reference sequence). The CDR3: CASSILSQGSGNTIYF. CDR3 coding DNA: TGTGCCAGTAGTATCCTATCGCAGGGATCTGGAAACACCATATATTTT.

This chain links TRBV10-3 with TRBJ1-2, with a possible D match to TRBD1 (5 bases). The CDR3 spans 14 residues. The V gene lost 3 bases and the J gene lost 4 bases, with 12 bases spanning the gap. The germline CDR1 and CDR2 sequences are ENHRY and SYGVKD. Here the CDR3 reads CAISDGGVLYGYTF. CDR3 nucleotides: TGTGCCATCAGTGATGGAGGGGTACTCTATGGCTACACCTTC.

The chain uses TRBV11-2 and TRBJ2-7, with D unclear. CDR1 is SGHAT and CDR2 is FQNNGV in the germline V gene. This CDR3 is 12 amino acids long. Trimming stripped 0 bases from V and 4 bases from J, with 4 bases between. CDR3 in DNA: TGTGCCAGCAGCTTAGAGGGGTACGAGCAGTACTTC. This translates into CASSLEGYEQYF.